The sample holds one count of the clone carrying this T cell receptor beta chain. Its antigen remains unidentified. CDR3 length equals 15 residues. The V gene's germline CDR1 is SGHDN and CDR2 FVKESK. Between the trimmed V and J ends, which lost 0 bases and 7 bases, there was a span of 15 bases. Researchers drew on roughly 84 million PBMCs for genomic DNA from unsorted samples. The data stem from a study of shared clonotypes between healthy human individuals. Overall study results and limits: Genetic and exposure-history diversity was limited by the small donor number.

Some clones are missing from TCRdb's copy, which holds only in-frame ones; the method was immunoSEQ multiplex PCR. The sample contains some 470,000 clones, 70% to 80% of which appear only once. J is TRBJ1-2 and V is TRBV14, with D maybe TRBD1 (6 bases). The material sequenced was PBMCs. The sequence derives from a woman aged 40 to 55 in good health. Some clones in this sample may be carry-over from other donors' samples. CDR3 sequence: CASSQEIGRGSGYTF. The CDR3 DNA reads TGTGCCAGCAGCCAAGAAATTGGCAGGGGAAGTGGCTACACCTTC. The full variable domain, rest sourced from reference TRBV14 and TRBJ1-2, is EAGVTQFPSHSVIEKGQTVTLRCDPISGHDNLYWYRRVMGKEIKFLLHFVKESKQDESGMPNNRFLAERTGGTYSTLKVQPAELEDSGVYFCASSQEIGRGSGYTFGSGTRLTVV.